The 26 T cell receptor beta chains below were found in one sample sequenced in a study of control samples from healthy donors and cancer patients. Method: immunoSEQ multiplex PCR; TCRdb's copy keeps in-frame clones and lacks some. The table lists approximately 160,000 clones, approximately 90% of them singletons. What was sequenced was blood. The receptors come from a woman aged 25 to 45 in good health.

The chain has TRBV7-9 and TRBJ1-6, with 8 positions matching TRBD1. Germline V gene data show CDR1 as SEHNR and CDR2 as FQNEAQ (reference sequence). The CDR3 spans 15 residues. The J segment lost 6 bases and the V segment lost 5 bases, leaving 6 bases of the junction unmatched. The CDR3 region is CASSMDRVGNSPLHF. The CDR3 DNA is TGTGCCAGCAGCATGGACAGGGTTGGTAATTCACCCCTCCACTTT. Based on the CDR3 plus reference TRBV7-9 and TRBJ1-6, the full variable domain is DTGVSQNPRHKITKRGQNVTFRCDPISEHNRLYWYRQTLGQGPEFLTYFQNEAQLEKSRLLSDRFSAERPKGSFSTLEIQRTEQGDSAMYLCASSMDRVGNSPLHFGNGTRLTVT.

The chain couples TRBV4-2 to TRBJ2-3, with D tentatively TRBD1 or TRBD2 (6 bases each). Looked up from germline, CDR1 is LGHNA and CDR2 is YNFKEQ. Trimming took off 5 bases at V and 1 base at J, with 13 bases between the two ends. The CDR3 runs 15 residues. The CDR3 region is CASSVKGGGTDTQYF. The CDR3 DNA is TGTGCCAGCAGCGTGAAGGGGGGAGGCACAGATACGCAGTATTTT.

V and J are TRBV4-1 and TRBJ2-7; TRBD2 matches 14 bases. The CDR3 is 19 amino acids. The germline V gene has CDR1 MGHRA and CDR2 YSYEKL. Trimming at V came to 0 bases and at J to 2 bases, leaving 9 bases not matched to a gene. In DNA, the CDR3 is TGCGCCAGCAGCCAAGATCGGAGACTAGCGGGAGGGAAAACCTACGAGCAGTACTTC. Its protein product is CASSQDRRLAGGKTYEQYF.

V usage is TRBV11-3 and J usage is TRBJ2-2; D not certain. Trimming cost V 1 base and J 3 bases, with 21 bases left between them. Looked up from germline, CDR1 is SGHNT and CDR2 is YENEEA. The CDR3 spans 19 residues. The CDR3 here is CASSLARAPVDWDTGELFF. The CDR3 coding sequence is TGTGCCAGCAGCTTAGCTAGAGCTCCCGTTGATTGGGACACCGGGGAGCTGTTTTTT.

The V gene is TRBV2, the J gene TRBJ2-3, with TRBD2 matching over 7 bases. The J segment lost 6 bases and the V segment lost 4 bases, leaving 4 bases of the junction unmatched. Germline V gene data show CDR1 as SNHLY and CDR2 as FYNNEI. This CDR3 has 13 amino acids. CDR3 sequence (DNA): TGTGCCAGCAGTGCGGACGGGAGGGATACGCAGTATTTT. Translated: CASSADGRDTQYF.

This chain links TRBV10-2 with TRBJ1-1, with D unclear. CDR3 size: 12 residues. Trimming stripped 5 bases from V and 7 bases from J, with 11 bases between. Germline lookup yields CDR1 WSHSY and CDR2 SAAADI. CDR3 amino acids: CASSPAGGEAFF. The CDR3 region has the DNA TGCGCCAGCAGTCCAGCAGGAGGTGAAGCTTTCTTT.

This chain connects TRBV6-2 or TRBV6-3 to TRBJ1-2, with D tentatively TRBD1 (5 bases). Per the germline V gene, CDR1 is MNHEY and CDR2 is SVGEGT. The CDR3 has 13 amino acids. Trimming removed 5 bases at V and 8 bases at J, with 15 bases between. CDR3 in DNA: TGTGCCAGCAGTAATTCCCCTTGGGGCGGCTACACCTTC. It specifies CASSNSPWGGYTF.

The chain joins TRBV7-2 to TRBJ2-2, with 7 nucleotides matching TRBD1. Germline V gives CDR1 SGHTA, CDR2 FQGNSA. The CDR3 totals 14 residues. V shed 4 bases, J shed 7 bases, and the junction held 6 bases outside the gene matches. The CDR3 is CASSSYRGHGELFF. DNA of the CDR3: TGTGCCAGCAGCTCATACAGGGGTCACGGGGAGCTGTTTTTT. The full variable domain, its missing parts supplied by reference TRBV7-2 and TRBJ2-2, is GAGVSQSPSNKVTEKGKDVELRCDPISGHTALYWYRQSLGQGLEFLIYFQGNSAPDKSGLPSDRFSAERTGGSVSTLTIQRTQQEDSAVYLCASSSYRGHGELFFGEGSRLTVL.

V is TRBV7-9 and J is TRBJ2-5; D ambiguous. V lost 1 base and J 4 bases, leaving 10 bases between the germline ends. The CDR3 loop spans 14 amino acids. CDR1 SEHNR and CDR2 FQNEAQ come from the germline V gene (reference sequence). Here the CDR3 DNA reads TGTGCCAGCAGCTTAGTTGTTGCAGGAGAGACCCAGTACTTC. Residues: CASSLVVAGETQYF.

The J gene is TRBJ1-2, the V gene TRBV24-1, with 8 bases matching TRBD1. Germline V gene lookup returns CDR1 KGHDR and CDR2 SFDVKD. The CDR3 extends over 14 amino acids. The junction had 8 bases not matched to a gene; V was cut back by 4 bases and J by 8 bases. The CDR3 bases are TGTGCCACCAGTGACCCTGACAGGGGAAGGGGCTACACCTTC. Protein: CATSDPDRGRGYTF.

The chain uses TRBV6-2 or TRBV6-3 and TRBJ2-7; 7 bases fit TRBD1. There are 15 residues in the CDR3. Germline V gene data show CDR1 as MNHEY and CDR2 as SVGEGT. Trimming removed 5 bases from V and 7 bases from J; junction bases left unmatched: 14. CDR3 sequence: CASSQTQGVGAEQYF. In DNA, the CDR3 is TGTGCCAGCAGTCAAACTCAGGGGGTTGGTGCGGAGCAGTACTTC.

The CDR3 loop is CASSTDRGGTDTQYF. The CDR3, as DNA: TGTGCCAGCAGCACGGACAGGGGAGGAACAGATACGCAGTATTTT. V usage is TRBV5-6 and J usage is TRBJ2-3; TRBD1 matches at 9 bases. The V gene's germline CDR1 is SGHDT and CDR2 YYEEEE. This CDR3 spans 15 amino acids. The J segment lost 3 bases and the V segment lost 4 bases, leaving 6 bases of the junction unmatched.

The V gene is TRBV3-1 (or the pseudogene TRBV3-2), the J gene TRBJ1-5; TRBD1 might be the D (6 bases). The ends were cut back, 4 bases at V and 5 bases at J, with 15 bases in the middle. The germline gives CDR1 LGHDT, CDR2 YNNKEL (reference sequence). The CDR3 contains 15 residues. The CDR3 DNA reads TGTGCCAGCAGCCCAGGGGTTAAGGTGGATCAGCCCCAGCATTTT. Its protein product is CASSPGVKVDQPQHF.

This chain links TRBV6-2 or TRBV6-3 with TRBJ2-7, with unresolved D. Per germline, CDR1 MNHEY and CDR2 SVGEGT. The V end lost 2 bases, the J end lost 0 bases, and 8 bases lay between the germline ends. The CDR3 consists of 14 residues. The CDR3 nucleotides read TGTGCCAGCAGTTACGTGGCCCTCTCCTACGAGCAGTACTTC. As protein: CASSYVALSYEQYF.

This chain links TRBV7-9 with TRBJ2-5; 8 bases align to TRBD2. With 5 bases clipped from V and 5 bases from J, the junction kept 19 bases outside the gene matches. This CDR3 is 18 amino acids long. Germline assignment: CDR1 SEHNR and CDR2 FQNEAQ (reference sequence). The CDR3 sequence: CASSHVVAGFDSGETQYF. The CDR3 nucleotides read TGTGCCAGCAGCCACGTGGTAGCGGGATTCGATTCGGGTGAGACCCAGTACTTC.

The J gene is TRBJ1-3, the V gene TRBV5-6; D might be TRBD1 (5 bases). Per germline, CDR1 SGHDT and CDR2 YYEEEE. CDR3 length: 18 residues. Trimming pared 0 bases from V and 0 bases from J, leaving 16 bases between. The CDR3 nucleotides are TGTGCCAGCAGCTTGGAAGGGACGGACTCTCTCTCTGGAAACACCATATATTTT. Translating it yields CASSLEGTDSLSGNTIYF.

The V call is TRBV18, the J call TRBJ2-2; a possible D gene is TRBD2 (6 bases). Trimming shortened V by 6 bases and J by 3 bases, and 17 bases separated the two germline ends. Per germline, CDR1 KGHSH and CDR2 LQKENI. This CDR3 is 16 amino acids long. In DNA form, the CDR3 reads TGTGCCAGCTCGGCCGCCGGGAGCACCCACACCGGGGAGCTGTTTTTT. Its translation is CASSAAGSTHTGELFF.

This chain joins TRBV27 and TRBJ2-1; 10 nucleotides line up with TRBD2. This CDR3 region has 19 residues. V lost 3 bases and J lost 9; bases outside the gene matches: 20. Germline CDR1 reads MNHEY; CDR2 reads SMNVEV (reference sequence). CDR3 nucleotide sequence: TGTGCCAGCAGTTTGAGGGTGCCCTATCTAGCGGGAGAGAGGGGTGAGCAGTTCTTC. Translated: CASSLRVPYLAGERGEQFF.

The V call is TRBV9, the J call TRBJ2-2; TRBD2 matches at 10 bases. Germline V gene lookup returns CDR1 SGDLS and CDR2 YYNGEE. CDR3 length: 18 residues. V shed 0 bases, J shed 4 bases, and the junction held 9 bases outside the gene matches. CDR3 DNA sequence: TGTGCCAGCAGCGTAGTAGGTGTGGTAGCGGGAGGCACCGGGGAGCTGTTTTTT. Encoded protein: CASSVVGVVAGGTGELFF. The variable domain in full, completed from reference TRBV9 and TRBJ2-2, reads DSGVTQTPKHLITATGQRVTLRCSPRSGDLSVYWYQQSLDQGLQFLIQYYNGEERAKGNILERFSAQQFPDLHSELNLSSLELGDSALYFCASSVVGVVAGGTGELFFGEGSRLTVL.

The rearrangement joins TRBV6-5 to TRBJ1-3; 8 bases agree with TRBD1. The CDR3 is made up of 14 amino acids. The germline V gene encodes CDR1 MNHEY and CDR2 SVGAGI. The V segment lost 8 bases and the J segment 4 bases; nucleotides outside the gene matches: 7. CDR3 bases: TGTGCCAGCGCCAGGGGGCGTTGGGGAAACACCATATATTTT. This codes for CASARGRWGNTIYF.

This clone was observed a single time. CDR3 nucleotides: TGTGCCAGCAGCCACGGTGGAGGGTCTATCTCTGGGGCCAACGTCCTGACTTTC. Translating it yields CASSHGGGSISGANVLTF. The V call is TRBV7-3, the J call TRBJ2-6; a possible D gene is TRBD2 (6 bases). There are 18 residues in the CDR3. CDR1 and CDR2 from the germline V gene are SGHTA and FQGTGA. Trimming took off 5 bases at V and 0 bases at J, with 17 bases between the two ends.

The chain joins TRBV7-9 to TRBJ1-1; TRBD1 might be the D (6 bases). Per germline, CDR1 SEHNR and CDR2 FQNEAQ (reference sequence). The CDR3 covers 16 residues. V lost 2 bases to trimming and J lost 0 bases, with 13 bases between them. The DNA of the CDR3 is TGTGCCAGCAGCTTACCACAGGGTGCTATGAACACTGAAGCTTTCTTT. Translating it yields CASSLPQGAMNTEAFF.

This chain uses TRBV19 with TRBJ1-5; 8 bases line up with TRBD1. The CDR3 is 16 amino acids. After removal of 4 bases from V and 2 bases from J, the junction contained 7 bases not matched to a gene. Germline CDR1 reads LNHDA; CDR2 reads SQIVND (reference sequence). CDR3 DNA: TGTGCCAGTAGTACCTGGACAGGGTATGGCAATCAGCCCCAGCATTTT. Protein sequence: CASSTWTGYGNQPQHF.

The chain employs TRBV6-6 and TRBJ2-1, with unresolved D. This CDR3 has 14 residues. V lost 2 bases and J lost 4, with 9 bases in between. CDR1 and CDR2 (germline): MNHNY, SVGAGI (reference sequence). CDR3: CASSYGAEYNEQFF. DNA of the CDR3: TGTGCCAGCAGTTACGGAGCAGAATACAATGAGCAGTTCTTC.

This chain joins TRBV3-1 (or the pseudogene TRBV3-2) and TRBJ1-5, with D maybe TRBD1 (5 bases). Per germline, CDR1 LGHDT and CDR2 YNNKEL (reference sequence). The germline V and J ends were trimmed by 1 base and 0 bases, with 16 bases remaining between them. The CDR3 extends over 18 amino acids. CDR3 residues: CASSQGSDSPYSNQPQHF. DNA of the CDR3: TGTGCCAGCAGCCAAGGGAGCGACAGTCCTTATAGCAATCAGCCCCAGCATTTT.

The chain links TRBV19 to TRBJ1-5; the D gene is possibly TRBD1 (6 bases). Germline V gene sequence: CDR1 LNHDA, CDR2 SQIVND (reference sequence). Trimming shortened V by 3 bases and J by 1 base, and 10 bases separated the two germline ends. CDR3 length: 15 residues. The DNA for the CDR3 is TGTGCCAGTAGTATTTCGGGGGGCAGCAATCAGCCCCAGCATTTT. Translating gives CASSISGGSNQPQHF.